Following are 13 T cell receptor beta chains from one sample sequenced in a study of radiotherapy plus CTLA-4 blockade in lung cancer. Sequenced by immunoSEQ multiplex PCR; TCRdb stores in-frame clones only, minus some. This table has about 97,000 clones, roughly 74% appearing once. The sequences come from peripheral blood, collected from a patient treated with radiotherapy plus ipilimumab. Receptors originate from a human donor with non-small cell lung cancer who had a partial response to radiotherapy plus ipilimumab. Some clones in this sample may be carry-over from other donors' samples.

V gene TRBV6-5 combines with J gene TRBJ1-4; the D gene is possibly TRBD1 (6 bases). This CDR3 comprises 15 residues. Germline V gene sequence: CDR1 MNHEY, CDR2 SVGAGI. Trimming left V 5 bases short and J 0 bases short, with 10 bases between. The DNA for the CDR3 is TGTGCCAGCAGTAGAAACAGGGCAACTAATGAAAAACTGTTTTTT. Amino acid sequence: CASSRNRATNEKLFF.

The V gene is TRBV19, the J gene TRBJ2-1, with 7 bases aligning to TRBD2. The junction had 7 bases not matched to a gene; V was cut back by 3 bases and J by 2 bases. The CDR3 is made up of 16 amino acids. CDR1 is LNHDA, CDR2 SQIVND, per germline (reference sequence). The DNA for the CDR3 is TGTGCCAGTAGTATCAGCGCGGGAGAGCCCTACAATGAGCAGTTCTTC. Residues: CASSISAGEPYNEQFF.

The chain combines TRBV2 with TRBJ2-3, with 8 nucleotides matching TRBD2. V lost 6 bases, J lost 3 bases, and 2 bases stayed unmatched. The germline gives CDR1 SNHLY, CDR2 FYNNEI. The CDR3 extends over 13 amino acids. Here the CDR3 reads CASRRGRTDTQYF. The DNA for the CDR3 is TGTGCCAGCAGACGCGGGAGGACAGATACGCAGTATTTT.

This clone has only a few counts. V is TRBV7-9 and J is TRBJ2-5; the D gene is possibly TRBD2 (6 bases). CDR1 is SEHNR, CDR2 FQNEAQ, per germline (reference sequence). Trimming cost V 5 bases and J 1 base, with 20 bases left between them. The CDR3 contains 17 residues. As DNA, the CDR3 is TGTGCCAGCAGCCTAGGAGGGAGGCGGGACCCCCAAGAGACCCAGTACTTC. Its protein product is CASSLGGRRDPQETQYF.

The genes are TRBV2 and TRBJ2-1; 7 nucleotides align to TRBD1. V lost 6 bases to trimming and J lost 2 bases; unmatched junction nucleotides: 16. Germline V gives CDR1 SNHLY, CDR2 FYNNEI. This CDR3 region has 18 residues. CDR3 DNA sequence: TGTGCCAGCAGGATAAGCTCGGCAGGGGGTGGGACCTACAATGAGCAGTTCTTC. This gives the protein CASRISSAGGGTYNEQFF.

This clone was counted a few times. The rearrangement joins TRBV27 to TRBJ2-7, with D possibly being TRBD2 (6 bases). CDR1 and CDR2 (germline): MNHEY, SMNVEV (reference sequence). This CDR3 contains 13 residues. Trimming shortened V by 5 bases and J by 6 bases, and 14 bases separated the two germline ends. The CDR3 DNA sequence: TGTGCCAGCAGTCCGACGACTAGTAGCGAGCAGTACTTC. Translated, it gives CASSPTTSSEQYF.

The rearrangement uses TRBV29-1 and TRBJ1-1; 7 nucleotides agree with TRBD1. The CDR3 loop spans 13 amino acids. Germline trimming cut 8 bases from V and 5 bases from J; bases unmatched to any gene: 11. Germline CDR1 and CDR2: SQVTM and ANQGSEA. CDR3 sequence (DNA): TGCAGCCCCGGGACAGCCCTGGGGACTGAAGCTTTCTTT. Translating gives CSPGTALGTEAFF.

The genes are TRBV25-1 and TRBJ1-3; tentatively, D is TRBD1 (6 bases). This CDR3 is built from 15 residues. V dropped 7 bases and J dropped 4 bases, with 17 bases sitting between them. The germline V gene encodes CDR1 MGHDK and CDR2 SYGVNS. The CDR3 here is CASTQTGPPGNTIYF. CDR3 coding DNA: TGTGCCAGCACCCAGACAGGCCCCCCCGGAAACACCATATATTTT.

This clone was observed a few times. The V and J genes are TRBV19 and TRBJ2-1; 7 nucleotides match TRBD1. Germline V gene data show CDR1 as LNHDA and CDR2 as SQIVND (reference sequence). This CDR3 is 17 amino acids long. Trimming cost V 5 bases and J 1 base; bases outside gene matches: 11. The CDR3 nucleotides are TGTGCCAGTAGTTTTAAGAGGACAGGATTTTCCTACAATGAGCAGTTCTTC. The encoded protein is CASSFKRTGFSYNEQFF.

The CDR3 nucleotides read TGTGCCAGCAGCCCGCGCGCAGGGGATGACCAGTACTTC. It specifies CASSPRAGDDQYF. V usage is TRBV7-6 and J usage is TRBJ2-5; a weak D match, TRBD1 (6 bases). Germline values: CDR1 SGHVS, CDR2 FNYEAQ. The V and J ends lost 5 bases and 10 bases respectively, with 17 bases between them. This CDR3 comprises 13 residues.

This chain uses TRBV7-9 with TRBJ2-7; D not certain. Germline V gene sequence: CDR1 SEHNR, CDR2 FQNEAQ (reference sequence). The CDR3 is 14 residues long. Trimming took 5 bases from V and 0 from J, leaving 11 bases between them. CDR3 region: CASSRNRNSYEQYF. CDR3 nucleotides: TGTGCCAGCAGCCGTAACAGAAACTCCTACGAGCAGTACTTC.

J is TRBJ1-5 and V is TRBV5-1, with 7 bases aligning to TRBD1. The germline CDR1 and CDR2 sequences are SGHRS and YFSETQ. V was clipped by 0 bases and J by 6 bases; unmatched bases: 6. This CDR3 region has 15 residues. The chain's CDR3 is CASSLEGGEGQPQHF. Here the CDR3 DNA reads TGCGCCAGCAGCTTGGAAGGGGGCGAGGGTCAGCCCCAGCATTTT. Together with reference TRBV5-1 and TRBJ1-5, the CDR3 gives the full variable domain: KAGVTQTPRYLIKTRGQQVTLSCSPISGHRSVSWYQQTPGQGLQFLFEYFSETQRNKGNFPGRFSGRQFSNSRSEMNVSTLELGDSALYLCASSLEGGEGQPQHFGDGTRLSIL.

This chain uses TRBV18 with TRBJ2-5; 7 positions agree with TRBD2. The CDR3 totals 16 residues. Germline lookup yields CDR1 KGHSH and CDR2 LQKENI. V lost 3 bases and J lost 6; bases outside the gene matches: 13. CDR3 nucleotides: TGTGCCAGCTCACCTCCCCAAGGGAGGGCCTTAAAGACCCAGTACTTC. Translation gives CASSPPQGRALKTQYF.